The present entry profiles one TCR beta chain with its context. What it binds is not known. The data stem from a study of radiation and T cells in renal cell carcinoma. On the study more broadly: Nephrectomy followed 15 Gy stereotactic body radiation by 4 weeks.

Study-level results: Baseline intratumoral clonotype presence is unknown without pretreatment biopsies.

As for time point: baseline pretreatment blood. The sample's treatment: 15 Gy SBRT to primary tumor, nephrectomy 4 weeks later. Blood was sampled at baseline, 2 weeks and 4 weeks after SBRT. Sequencing used immunoSEQ multiplex PCR; TCRdb keeps in-frame clones, though not all of them. The sample gives 95,000 to 150,000 clones, roughly 80% of which show up once; approximately 3% is in the top ten. The sequencing here drew on blood, taken from a patient whose treatment included radiotherapy and nephrectomy. The source of this sequence is a woman aged 60-75 years with renal cell carcinoma.

Here the CDR3 reads CSVEFLGTGHSDTQYF. DNA of the CDR3: TGCAGCGTTGAATTTCTGGGGACAGGACACTCCGATACGCAGTATTTT. The V gene is TRBV29-1, the J gene TRBJ2-3; TRBD1 matches 8 bases. The J segment lost 6 bases and the V segment lost 2 bases, leaving 13 bases of the junction unmatched. This CDR3 is built from 16 residues. Per germline, CDR1 SQVTM and CDR2 ANQGSEA.